Here is one T cell receptor (beta chain) with its context. In the source study's methods: Between 23,224 and 690,600 TCRs appeared in each sample, and the median stood at roughly 100,000. A single record per CDR3 protein comes from TCRdb applying MiXCR to the RACE reads. The V and J calls here are based on TCRdb, not the publication. The data hold under 200,000 distinct CDR3 sequences, with more than 25% observed a single time. V was cut by 5 bases and J by 0 bases, with 13 bases left in between. Germline V gene sequence: CDR1 SGHAT, CDR2 FQDESV (reference sequence). The CDR3 contains 15 residues. This sample was included in a study of human T cells and chemical hapten exposure. About the study: The use of 2% DPC on roughly 2 cm by roughly 2 cm of upper inner arm skin constituted sensitization. Across its roughly 25 weeks, the study gave patients weekly diphenylcyclopropenone doses to the scalp.

This sample's time point: pre-sensitization, week 0. The sample's treatment: therapeutic diphenylcyclopropenone sensitization with weekly scalp DPC. The clonotype was recovered from a woman aged 25-40 years with alopecia areata. Some clones in this sample may be carry-over from other donors' samples. V and J are TRBV11-1 and TRBJ1-1; D is unresolved. The source material was whole blood, sampled in connection with sensitization to the hapten diphenylcyclopropenone (DPC). As DNA, the CDR3 is TGTGCCAGCAGCCCACGCCGACACCTGAACACTGAAGCTTTCTTT. Protein product: CASSPRRHLNTEAFF.